This T cell receptor (beta chain) comes out of a study of T-cell reconstitution after alpha-beta-depleted transplantation in children. Study-level points and caveats: Two months or so post-transplant, alpha-beta T cells reportedly derived from several hundred expanded graft clones.

Unique molecular identifiers were incorporated into the prepared TCRbeta library. TCRdb ran MiXCR on the PCR reads and lists one entry per CDR3 protein. The sample has around 300,000 distinct CDR3 sequences; 11% are singletons. V lost 4 bases to trimming and J lost 7 bases, with 17 bases between them. CDR3 length: 14 amino acids. Per germline, CDR1 MDHEN and CDR2 SYDVKM. This clonotype was seen at least ten times. Antigen unknown. This clonotype was obtained from a male patient aged 2 to 9 who had a stem cell transplant for chronic granulomatous disease, so the T cells may come from the graft donor. The sequences come from peripheral blood, collected 180 days after TCRalphabeta/CD19-depleted stem cell transplant. V and J are TRBV28 and TRBJ2-7; maybe TRBD2 (6 bases). CDR3 DNA: TGTGCCAGCAGTTCCGCCCTCCTAGCGCAGGAGCAGTACTTC. Translation gives CASSSALLAQEQYF.